The 6 T cell receptor beta chains presented below share a single source sample, sequenced in a study of blood T cell repertoires in COVID-19. Data came from immunoSEQ multiplex PCR; TCRdb stores just in-frame clones and leaves some out. Of roughly 200,000 clones detected, roughly 88% appear once; the ten largest clones hold 9.5% to 13%. The source material was peripheral blood. The source of these receptors is a human donor with active or convalescent COVID-19. The donor label of this sample is uncertain.

V gene TRBV24-1 combines with J gene TRBJ1-5; D call uncertain. Germline loops: CDR1 KGHDR, CDR2 SFDVKD. This CDR3 has 14 amino acids. Trimming removed 5 bases from V and 13 bases from J, with 20 bases in between. The chain's CDR3 is CATSGRAGTTAQHF. The CDR3, as DNA: TGTGCCACCAGTGGTAGGGCGGGTACGACGGCACAGCATTTT.

The chain combines TRBV19 with TRBJ2-1; D call uncertain. The ends were cut back, 5 bases at V and 10 bases at J, with 9 bases in the middle. The CDR3 totals 11 residues. Germline assignment: CDR1 LNHDA and CDR2 SQIVND (reference sequence). Here the CDR3 reads CASSLRYEQFF. CDR3 DNA sequence: TGTGCCAGTAGTCTCAGATACGAGCAGTTCTTC.

The V gene is TRBV4-1, the J gene TRBJ1-4, with D possibly matching TRBD1 (6 bases). This CDR3 is 17 amino acids long. CDR1 and CDR2 (germline): MGHRA, YSYEKL. Trimming removed 6 bases at V and 0 bases at J, with 17 bases between. The CDR3: CASRSRGAMATNEKLFF. The CDR3 bases are TGCGCCAGCAGGTCACGGGGGGCAATGGCAACTAATGAAAAACTGTTTTTT.

V usage is TRBV25-1 and J usage is TRBJ2-3; D perhaps matches TRBD1 (6 bases). This CDR3 comprises 17 residues. The germline CDR1 and CDR2 sequences are MGHDK and SYGVNS. Trimming removed 3 bases from V and 3 bases from J, with 19 bases in between. The CDR3 spells CASSDGTGFLLTDTQYF. The CDR3 nucleotides are TGTGCCAGCAGTGACGGCACAGGGTTTCTTCTGACAGATACGCAGTATTTT.

The CDR3 DNA sequence: TGTGCCAGCAGTGCGGGACTAGCGGCTCAAAAGGGGGCCTACGAGCAGTACTTC. Translating it yields CASSAGLAAQKGAYEQYF. The chain recombines TRBV2 with TRBJ2-7, with 11 bases fitting TRBD2. The CDR3 is made up of 18 amino acids. J lost 2 bases, V lost 4 bases, and 13 bases had no gene match. Germline V gene lookup returns CDR1 SNHLY and CDR2 FYNNEI. The whole variable domain, remainder taken from reference TRBV2 and TRBJ2-7, is EPEVTQTPSHQVTQMGQEVILRCVPISNHLYFYWYRQILGQKVEFLVSFYNNEISEKSEIFDDQFSVERPDGSNFTLKIRSTKLEDSAMYFCASSAGLAAQKGAYEQYFGPGTRLTVT.

The chain combines TRBV12-2 with TRBJ2-7; whether TRBD1, the table's D call, matches the DNA was not checked. TRBV12-2 is a pseudogene segment. The CDR3 spans 14 residues. The CDR3 loop reads CASRTSGTDYEQYF. The CDR3 DNA is TGTGCAAGTCGCACCTCCGGGACAGACTACGAGCAGTACTTC.